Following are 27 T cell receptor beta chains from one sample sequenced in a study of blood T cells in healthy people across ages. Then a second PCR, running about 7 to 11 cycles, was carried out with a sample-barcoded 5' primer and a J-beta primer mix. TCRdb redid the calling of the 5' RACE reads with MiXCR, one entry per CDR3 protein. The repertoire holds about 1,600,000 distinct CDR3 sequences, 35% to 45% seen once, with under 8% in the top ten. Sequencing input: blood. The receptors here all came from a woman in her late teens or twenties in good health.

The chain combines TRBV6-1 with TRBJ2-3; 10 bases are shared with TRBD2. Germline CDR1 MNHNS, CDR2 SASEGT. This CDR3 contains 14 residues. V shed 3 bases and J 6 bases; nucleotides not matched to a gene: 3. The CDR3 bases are TGTGCCAGCAGTGAGGGAGCGGGGGGGGATACGCAGTATTTT. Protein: CASSEGAGGDTQYF.

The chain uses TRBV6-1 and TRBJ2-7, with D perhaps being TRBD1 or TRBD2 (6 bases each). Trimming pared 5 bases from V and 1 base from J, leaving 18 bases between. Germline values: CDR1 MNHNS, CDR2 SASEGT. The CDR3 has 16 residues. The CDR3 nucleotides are TGTGCCAGCAGTTTCCAAAAGGGGGGCCAATCCTACGAGCAGTACTTC. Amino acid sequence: CASSFQKGGQSYEQYF.

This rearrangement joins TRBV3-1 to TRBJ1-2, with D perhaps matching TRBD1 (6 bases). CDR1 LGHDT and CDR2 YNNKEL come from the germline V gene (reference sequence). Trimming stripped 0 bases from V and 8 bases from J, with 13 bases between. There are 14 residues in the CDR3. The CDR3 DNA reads TGTGCCAGCAGCCAAGAAGGGGGGGCGCTGGGCTACACCTTC. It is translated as CASSQEGGALGYTF.

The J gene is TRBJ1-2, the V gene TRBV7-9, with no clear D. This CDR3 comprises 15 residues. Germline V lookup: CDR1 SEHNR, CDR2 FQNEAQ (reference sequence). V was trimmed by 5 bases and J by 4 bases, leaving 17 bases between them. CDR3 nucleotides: TGTGCCAGCAGCCACCCGGGTTCTGGTAGCTATGGCTACACCTTC. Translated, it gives CASSHPGSGSYGYTF. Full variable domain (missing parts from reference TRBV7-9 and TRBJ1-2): DTGVSQNPRHKITKRGQNVTFRCDPISEHNRLYWYRQTLGQGPEFLTYFQNEAQLEKSRLLSDRFSAERPKGSFSTLEIQRTEQGDSAMYLCASSHPGSGSYGYTFGSGTRLTVV.

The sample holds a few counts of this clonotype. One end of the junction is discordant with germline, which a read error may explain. As DNA, the CDR3 is TGTGCCCACAGGATACTGAACACTGAGGCTTTCTTT. Translating it yields CAHRILNTEAFF. V and J are TRBV6-1 and TRBJ1-1, with TRBD1 as a possible D gene (5 bases). The CDR3 contains 12 residues. Germline V lookup: CDR1 MNHNS, CDR2 SASEGT.

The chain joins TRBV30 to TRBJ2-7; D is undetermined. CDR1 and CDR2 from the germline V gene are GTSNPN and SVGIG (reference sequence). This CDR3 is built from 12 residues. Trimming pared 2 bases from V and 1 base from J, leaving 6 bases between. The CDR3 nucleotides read TGTGCCTGGAGTCTGGGTTCCTACGAGCAGTACTTC. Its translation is CAWSLGSYEQYF. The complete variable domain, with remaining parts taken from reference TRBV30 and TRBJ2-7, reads SQTIHQWPATLVQPVGSPLSLECTVEGTSNPNLYWYRQAAGRGLQLLFYSVGIGQISSEVPQNLSASRPQDRQFILSSKKLLLSDSGFYLCAWSLGSYEQYFGPGTRLTVT.

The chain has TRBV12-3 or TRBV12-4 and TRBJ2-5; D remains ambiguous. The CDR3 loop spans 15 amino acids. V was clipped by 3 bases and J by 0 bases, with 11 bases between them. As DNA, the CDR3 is TGTGCCAGCAGTTTCTGGTCAGGCAACCAAGAGACCCAGTACTTC. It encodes CASSFWSGNQETQYF.

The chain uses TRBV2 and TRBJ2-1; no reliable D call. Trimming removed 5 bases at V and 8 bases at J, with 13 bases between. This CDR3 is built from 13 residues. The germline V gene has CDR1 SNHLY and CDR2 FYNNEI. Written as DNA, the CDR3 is TGTGCCAGCAGTCCGCACTCGAGCGATGAGCAGTTCTTC. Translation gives CASSPHSSDEQFF.

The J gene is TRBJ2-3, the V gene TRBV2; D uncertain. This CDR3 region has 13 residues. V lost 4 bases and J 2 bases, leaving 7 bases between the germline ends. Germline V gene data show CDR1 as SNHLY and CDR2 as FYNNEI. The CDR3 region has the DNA TGTGCCAGCAGTGGGATGCCCACAGATACGCAGTATTTT. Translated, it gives CASSGMPTDTQYF.

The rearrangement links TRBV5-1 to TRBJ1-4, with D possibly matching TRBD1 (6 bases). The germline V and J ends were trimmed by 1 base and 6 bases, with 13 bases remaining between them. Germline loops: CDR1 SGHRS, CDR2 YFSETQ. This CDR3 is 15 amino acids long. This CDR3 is CASSLRQGLYEKLFF. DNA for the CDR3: TGCGCCAGCAGCTTGAGGCAGGGGCTCTATGAAAAACTGTTTTTT.

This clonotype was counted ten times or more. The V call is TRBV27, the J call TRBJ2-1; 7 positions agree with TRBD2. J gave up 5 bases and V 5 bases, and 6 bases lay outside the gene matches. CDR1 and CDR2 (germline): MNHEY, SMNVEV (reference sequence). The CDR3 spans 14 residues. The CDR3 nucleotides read TGTGCCAGCAGTAGACTAGCCGAAAACAATGAGCAGTTCTTC. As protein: CASSRLAENNEQFF.

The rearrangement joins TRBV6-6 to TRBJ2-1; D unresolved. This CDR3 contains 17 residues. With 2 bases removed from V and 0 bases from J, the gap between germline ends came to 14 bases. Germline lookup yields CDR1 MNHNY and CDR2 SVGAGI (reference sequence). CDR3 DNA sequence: TGTGCCAGCAGTTACAGCCTAGAGCGCCACTCCTACAATGAGCAGTTCTTC. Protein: CASSYSLERHSYNEQFF.

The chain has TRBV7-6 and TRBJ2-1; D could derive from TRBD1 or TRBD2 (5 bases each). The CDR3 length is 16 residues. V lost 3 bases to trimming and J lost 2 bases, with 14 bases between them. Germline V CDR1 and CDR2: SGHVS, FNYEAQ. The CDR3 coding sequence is TGTGCCAGCAGCTTTTCCGGGACCCTTACCTACAATGAGCAGTTCTTC. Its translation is CASSFSGTLTYNEQFF.

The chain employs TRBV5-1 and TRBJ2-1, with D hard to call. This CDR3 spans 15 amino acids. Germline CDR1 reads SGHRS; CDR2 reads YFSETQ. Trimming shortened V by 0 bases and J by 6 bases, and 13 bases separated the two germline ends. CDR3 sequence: CASSLGGVASNEQFF. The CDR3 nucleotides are TGCGCCAGCAGCTTGGGTGGGGTAGCCAGCAATGAGCAGTTCTTC.

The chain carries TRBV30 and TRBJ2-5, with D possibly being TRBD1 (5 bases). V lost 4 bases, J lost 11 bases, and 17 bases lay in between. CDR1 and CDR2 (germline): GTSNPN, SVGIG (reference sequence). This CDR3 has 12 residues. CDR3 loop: CAWTQGGNEQYF. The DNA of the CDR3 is TGTGCCTGGACTCAGGGCGGCAATGAGCAGTACTTC.

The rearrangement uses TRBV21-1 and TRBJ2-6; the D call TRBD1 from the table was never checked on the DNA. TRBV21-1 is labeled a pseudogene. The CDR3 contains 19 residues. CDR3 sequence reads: CASSNRGGHLASGANILTF. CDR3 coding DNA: TGTGCCAGCAGCAACCGGGGGGGACATCTAGCATCTGGGGCCAACATCCTGACTTTC.

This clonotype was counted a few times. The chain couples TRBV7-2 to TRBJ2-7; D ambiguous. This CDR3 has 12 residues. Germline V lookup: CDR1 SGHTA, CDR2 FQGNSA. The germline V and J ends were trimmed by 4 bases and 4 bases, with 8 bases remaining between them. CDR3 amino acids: CASSSYQYEQYF. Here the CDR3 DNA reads TGTGCCAGCAGCTCATACCAATACGAGCAGTACTTC.

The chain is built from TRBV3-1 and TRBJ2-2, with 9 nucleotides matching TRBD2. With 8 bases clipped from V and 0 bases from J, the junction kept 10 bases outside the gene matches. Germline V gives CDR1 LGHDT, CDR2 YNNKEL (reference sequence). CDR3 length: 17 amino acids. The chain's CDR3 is CASGAGGSFANTGELFF. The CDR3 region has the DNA TGTGCCAGCGGAGCGGGGGGCTCTTTCGCGAACACCGGGGAGCTGTTTTTT.

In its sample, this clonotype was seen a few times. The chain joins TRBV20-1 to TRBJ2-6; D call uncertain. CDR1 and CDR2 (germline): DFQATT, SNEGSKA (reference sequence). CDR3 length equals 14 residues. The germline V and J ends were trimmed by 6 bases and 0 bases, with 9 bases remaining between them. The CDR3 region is CSAPTFSGANVLTF. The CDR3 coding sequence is TGCAGTGCCCCAACCTTCTCTGGGGCCAACGTCCTGACTTTC.

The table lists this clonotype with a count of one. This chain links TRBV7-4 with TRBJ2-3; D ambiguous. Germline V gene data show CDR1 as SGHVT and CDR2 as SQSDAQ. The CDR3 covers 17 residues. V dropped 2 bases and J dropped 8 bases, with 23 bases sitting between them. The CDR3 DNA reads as TGTGCCAGCAGCTTAAGTAGTGACCGCATCTTGATGGGTACGCAGTATTTT. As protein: CASSLSSDRILMGTQYF.

The CDR3 spells CASSPYKGGRAGDTQYF. DNA of the CDR3: TGTGCCAGCAGCCCTTATAAAGGGGGGAGGGCCGGAGATACGCAGTATTTT. The J gene is TRBJ2-3, the V gene TRBV27; TRBD2 is a possible D gene (7 bases). V was clipped by 6 bases and J by 5 bases, with 24 bases between them. This CDR3 contains 17 residues. Germline assignment: CDR1 MNHEY and CDR2 SMNVEV (reference sequence).

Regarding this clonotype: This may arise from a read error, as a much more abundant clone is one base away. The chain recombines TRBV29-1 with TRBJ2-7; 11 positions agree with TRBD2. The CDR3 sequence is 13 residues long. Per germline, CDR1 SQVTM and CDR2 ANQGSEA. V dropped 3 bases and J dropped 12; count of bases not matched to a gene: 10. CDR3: CSVDGTSGETRYF. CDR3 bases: TGCAGCGTTGATGGGACTAGCGGAGAGACCCGGTACTTC.

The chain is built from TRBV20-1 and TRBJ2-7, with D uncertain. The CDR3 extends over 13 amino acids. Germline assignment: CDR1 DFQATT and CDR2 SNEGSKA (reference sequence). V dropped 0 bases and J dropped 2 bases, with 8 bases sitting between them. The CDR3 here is CSARDGLTYEQYF. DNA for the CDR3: TGCAGTGCTAGAGATGGGCTCACCTACGAGCAGTACTTC.

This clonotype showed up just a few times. CDR3 DNA: TGCAGTGCTAGAGTGGCAGGGGCGTACAATGAGCAGTTCTTC. Amino acid sequence: CSARVAGAYNEQFF. The rearrangement uses TRBV20-1 and TRBJ2-1; D might be TRBD1 (6 bases). The CDR3 spans 14 residues. Germline CDR1 and CDR2: DFQATT and SNEGSKA (reference sequence). Deletions cut 1 base from V and 4 bases from J, with 11 bases between.

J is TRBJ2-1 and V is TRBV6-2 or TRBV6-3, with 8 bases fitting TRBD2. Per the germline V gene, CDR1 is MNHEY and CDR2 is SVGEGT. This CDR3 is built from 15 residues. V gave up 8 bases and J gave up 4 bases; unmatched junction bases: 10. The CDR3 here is CASLPLAVKYNEQFF. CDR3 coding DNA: TGTGCCAGCCTCCCACTAGCGGTTAAATACAATGAGCAGTTCTTC.

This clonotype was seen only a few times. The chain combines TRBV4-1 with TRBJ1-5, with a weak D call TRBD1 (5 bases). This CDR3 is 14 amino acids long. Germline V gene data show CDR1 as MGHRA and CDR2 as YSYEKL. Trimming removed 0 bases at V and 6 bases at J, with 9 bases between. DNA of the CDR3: TGCGCCAGCAGCCAAGATTCGGGGCTTCAGCCCCAGCATTTT. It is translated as CASSQDSGLQPQHF.

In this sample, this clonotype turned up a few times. The CDR3 nucleotides read TGTGCCAGCAGTCCCCCCCCGGGGACGGCTTTCTATGGCTACACCTTC. This sequence encodes CASSPPPGTAFYGYTF. The J gene is TRBJ1-2, the V gene TRBV25-1; D is possibly TRBD1 (5 bases). Per germline, CDR1 MGHDK and CDR2 SYGVNS. This CDR3 has 16 amino acids. Trimming cost V 5 bases and J 4 bases, with 20 bases left between them.